This TCR beta chain was sequenced for a study of post-analysis software for immune sequencing data. Unique molecular identifiers were built into the TCR beta cDNA libraries. Input populations of 1 to 10 million T cells gave rise to around 500,000 cDNA molecules. Via MiXCR, TCRdb re-called the PCR reads, giving one row per CDR3 protein. The table includes roughly 540,000 distinct CDR3 sequences, about a third detected once. General study points: F-measure co-clustering was strong for batch-matched samples. Roughly five TRBV segments, including TRBV5-6, TRBV5-1 and TRBV20-1, were more frequent in patients than controls.

There are a few counts of this clonotype. The target antigen is unknown. CDR1 KGHDR and CDR2 SFDVKD come from the germline V gene. The trim removed 4 bases at V and 4 bases at J, leaving 3 bases unmatched. This CDR3 is 14 amino acids long. Sequencing was performed on blood. The V gene is TRBV24-1, the J gene TRBJ1-2, with TRBD1 identical over 9 bases. The clonotype comes from a girl between 2 and 17 years old with multiple sclerosis. CDR3 amino acids: CATSEPTGGYGYTF. Here the CDR3 DNA reads TGTGCCACCAGTGAGCCGACAGGGGGCTATGGCTACACCTTC.